These 23 T cell receptor beta chains were all obtained from the same sample, sequenced in a study of T cell responses to AZD1222 COVID-19 vaccine. The assay was immunoSEQ multiplex PCR, and TCRdb's table has in-frame clones only and misses some. The table lists roughly 180,000 clones, roughly 91% of them singletons. The sample in question was peripheral blood, obtained 28 days after the second dose of the MenACWY control vaccine. Receptors originate from an adult who received the MenACWY meningococcal vaccine as a control.

V gene TRBV30 combines with J gene TRBJ1-6; D not certain. Trimming removed 0 bases from V and 7 bases from J, with 16 bases in between. Germline loops: CDR1 GTSNPN, CDR2 SVGIG (reference sequence). The CDR3 runs to 16 residues. The CDR3 nucleotides read TGTGCCTGGAGTGTACTGGAAAGAAGGCCGAATTCACCCCTCCACTTT. Encoded protein: CAWSVLERRPNSPLHF. The full variable domain, with the rest looked up from reference TRBV30 and TRBJ1-6, is SQTIHQWPATLVQPVGSPLSLECTVEGTSNPNLYWYRQAAGRGLQLLFYSVGIGQISSEVPQNLSASRPQDRQFILSSKKLLLSDSGFYLCAWSVLERRPNSPLHFGNGTRLTVT.

The gene calls are TRBV3-1 (or the pseudogene TRBV3-2) and TRBJ2-7; TRBD1 matches at 7 bases. Per the germline V gene, CDR1 is LGHDT and CDR2 is YNNKEL (reference sequence). With V trimmed by 4 bases and J by 7 bases, 16 bases remained unmatched. This CDR3 spans 16 amino acids. CDR3 loop: CASSPVGTDVRKEQYF. CDR3 nucleotide sequence: TGTGCCAGCAGCCCGGTCGGGACAGACGTTCGGAAGGAGCAGTACTTC.

A word on this clone: This sample also contains other DNA sequences that code for the same CDR3. This CDR3 is CASSQDRANYGYTF. The CDR3 DNA follows: TGCGCCAGCAGCCAAGATAGGGCGAACTATGGCTACACCTTC. This rearrangement joins TRBV4-3 to TRBJ1-2; D unresolved. V lost 0 bases and J lost 2, with 7 bases in between. The CDR3 totals 14 residues. The germline CDR1 and CDR2 sequences are LGHNA and YSLEER.

This sequence joins TRBV10-2 and TRBJ2-1; D unclear. The CDR3 extends over 13 amino acids. Trimming removed 4 bases at V and 8 bases at J, with 12 bases between. Looked up from germline, CDR1 is WSHSY and CDR2 is SAAADI. The CDR3 loop reads CASSAQSRDEQFF. Here the CDR3 DNA reads TGCGCCAGCAGTGCGCAGTCAAGAGATGAGCAGTTCTTC.

This chain joins TRBV5-1 and TRBJ1-1; tentatively, D is TRBD1 (5 bases). The length of the CDR3 is 14 residues. Germline-derived CDR1 and CDR2 are SGHRS and YFSETQ. Deletions cut 5 bases from V and 5 bases from J, with 16 bases between. The CDR3 loop is CASRPDSLRTEAFF. The DNA of the CDR3 is TGCGCCAGCAGGCCCGACAGTTTACGGACTGAAGCTTTCTTT.

This clone appeared a single time. The V gene is TRBV11-2, the J gene TRBJ1-5; D call uncertain. The CDR3 has 15 amino acids. In germline, CDR1 is SGHAT, CDR2 FQNNGV. V was pared by 1 base and J by 0 bases, with 7 bases between. CDR3 bases: TGTGCCAGCAGCTTAGGACGAACTAGCAATCAGCCCCAGCATTTT. Protein sequence: CASSLGRTSNQPQHF.

The chain combines TRBV30 with TRBJ1-1; tentative D call: TRBD1 (5 bases). This CDR3 contains 11 residues. Trimming took 4 bases from V and 7 from J, leaving 10 bases between them. Germline V CDR1 and CDR2: GTSNPN, SVGIG (reference sequence). CDR3 sequence (DNA): TGTGCCTGGACAGGGTACAGTGAAGCTTTCTTT. It encodes CAWTGYSEAFF.

V gene TRBV10-2 combines with J gene TRBJ1-1; 8 bases fit TRBD1. This CDR3 spans 17 amino acids. The trim removed 0 bases at V and 2 bases at J, leaving 8 bases unmatched. CDR1 and CDR2 from the germline V gene are WSHSY and SAAADI. The CDR3 protein is CASSESIHRGGNTEAFF. In DNA form, the CDR3 reads TGCGCCAGCAGTGAGTCGATCCACAGGGGGGGAAACACTGAAGCTTTCTTT.

This clone was observed a single time. CDR3 residues: CASSVDTLGGYTF. DNA of the CDR3: TGTGCCAGCAGTGTGGACACCTTAGGGGGCTACACCTTC. This rearrangement joins TRBV2 to TRBJ1-2; tentative D call: TRBD1 (5 bases). The CDR3 extends over 13 amino acids. V was cut by 4 bases and J by 8 bases, with 14 bases left in between. Germline values: CDR1 SNHLY, CDR2 FYNNEI.

The rearrangement uses TRBV18 and TRBJ1-5; TRBD1 is a possible D gene (5 bases). This CDR3 contains 16 residues. Deletions cut 3 bases from V and 3 bases from J, with 15 bases between. Germline CDR1 is KGHSH and CDR2 is LQKENI. CDR3 DNA sequence: TGTGCCAGCTCACCCCCAGGGAGGGGTCCCAATCAGCCCCAGCATTTT. Amino acids: CASSPPGRGPNQPQHF.

The gene calls are TRBV5-4 and TRBJ1-2; TRBD1 matches at 9 bases. There are 15 residues in the CDR3. Trimming took 2 bases from V and 4 from J; bases not matched to a gene: 6. CDR1 and CDR2 (germline): SGHNT, YYREEE (reference sequence). The DNA of the CDR3 is TGTGCCAGCAGCTTTAAGGGACAGGGATTCTATGGCTACACCTTC. This codes for CASSFKGQGFYGYTF.

CDR3 sequence reads: CASSGYGRYYGYTF. CDR3 in DNA: TGTGCCAGCAGTGGATACGGACGCTACTATGGCTACACCTTC. This chain joins TRBV25-1 and TRBJ1-2, with unresolved D. The CDR3 is 14 residues long. Germline V gives CDR1 MGHDK, CDR2 SYGVNS. The V end was cut by 4 bases, the J end by 3 bases, with 12 bases between.

This chain uses TRBV3-1 (or the pseudogene TRBV3-2) with TRBJ2-7; D perhaps matches TRBD1 (6 bases). The CDR3 loop spans 13 amino acids. From germline, CDR1 is LGHDT and CDR2 YNNKEL (reference sequence). V lost 4 bases and J 0 bases, leaving 7 bases between the germline ends. The CDR3 sequence is CASSPTGSYEQYF. DNA for the CDR3: TGTGCCAGCAGCCCGACAGGCTCCTACGAGCAGTACTTC.

This chain joins TRBV2 and TRBJ2-3, with TRBD1 matching over 10 bases. The ends lost 6 bases at V and 3 bases at J; junction bases unmatched: 3. The germline V gene encodes CDR1 SNHLY and CDR2 FYNNEI. The CDR3 runs 14 residues. Here the CDR3 reads CASRRTGGTDTQYF. CDR3 nucleotides: TGTGCCAGCAGACGGACAGGGGGGACAGATACGCAGTATTTT.

This chain connects TRBV7-9 to TRBJ1-2; tentatively, D is TRBD1 (5 bases). Germline assignment: CDR1 SEHNR and CDR2 FQNEAQ (reference sequence). This CDR3 has 14 amino acids. With 5 bases removed from V and 5 bases from J, the gap between germline ends came to 15 bases. The CDR3 DNA is TGTGCCAGCAGCGGGGAGTCAGGGAGATATGGCTACACCTTC. Translating gives CASSGESGRYGYTF.

The V and J genes are TRBV28 and TRBJ2-1; 12 nucleotides agree with TRBD2. Germline V gives CDR1 MDHEN, CDR2 SYDVKM. J lost 8 bases, V lost 4 bases, and 6 bases had no gene match. CDR3 length: 15 residues. The CDR3 loop is CASSSLAGGGHEQFF. Written as DNA, the CDR3 is TGTGCCAGCAGTTCACTAGCGGGGGGCGGCCATGAGCAGTTCTTC.

The chain recombines TRBV27 with TRBJ1-6; D uncertain. The length of the CDR3 is 15 residues. The ends were cut back, 7 bases at V and 9 bases at J, with 19 bases in the middle. Germline assignment: CDR1 MNHEY and CDR2 SMNVEV (reference sequence). The CDR3 sequence is CASTSRVQRGSPLHF. CDR3 in DNA: TGTGCCAGCACTTCAAGGGTCCAGCGGGGTTCACCCCTCCACTTT.

The chain has TRBV28 and TRBJ1-6; 8 bases align to TRBD1. From germline, CDR1 is MDHEN and CDR2 SYDVKM. V shed 3 bases, J shed 5 bases, and the junction held 3 bases outside the gene matches. The CDR3 contains 15 residues. The DNA of the CDR3 is TGTGCCAGCAGTTTGCAGGACAGGGATAATTCACCCCTCCACTTT. It specifies CASSLQDRDNSPLHF.

The chain uses TRBV30 and TRBJ2-2; D is possibly TRBD2 (5 bases). Germline V gene data show CDR1 as GTSNPN and CDR2 as SVGIG (reference sequence). The CDR3 contains 14 residues. V was clipped by 1 base and J by 2 bases, with 8 bases between them. DNA for the CDR3: TGTGCCTGGAGTGGGAGGACTAACACCGGGGAGCTGTTTTTT. It translates to CAWSGRTNTGELFF.

As to this clone: Other DNA sequences from this sample encode an identical CDR3 as well. The chain couples TRBV5-1 to TRBJ2-3; 11 positions match TRBD2. Germline V gene sequence: CDR1 SGHRS, CDR2 YFSETQ. This CDR3 region has 14 residues. Trimming took 5 bases from V and 6 from J; bases not matched to a gene: 5. Written as DNA, the CDR3 is TGCGCCAGCAGTTCTACTAGCGGGGGCGATACGCAGTATTTT. It specifies CASSSTSGGDTQYF.

For the CDR3, the DNA is TGTGCCAGCAGCTCGGTTATTTGGACAGGGGCGAACGAGCAGTACTTC. It encodes CASSSVIWTGANEQYF. The chain uses TRBV7-8 and TRBJ2-7; 9 nucleotides match TRBD1. This CDR3 is 16 amino acids long. Losses at the gene ends were 4 bases for V and 5 bases for J; bases not matched to a gene: 12. Per the germline V gene, CDR1 is SGHVS and CDR2 is FQNEAQ.

The rearrangement links TRBV11-2 to TRBJ2-3; D perhaps matches TRBD1 (5 bases). The germline V and J ends were trimmed by 3 bases and 5 bases, with 15 bases remaining between them. The V gene's germline CDR1 is SGHAT and CDR2 FQNNGV. The CDR3 is 15 amino acids. CDR3 DNA sequence: TGTGCCAGCAGCTTGAGATCACAGGTTGTAGATACGCAGTATTTT. This sequence encodes CASSLRSQVVDTQYF.

The table lists this clone with a few counts. The V call is TRBV28, the J call TRBJ1-2, with TRBD1 matching 11 bases. Germline V gene lookup returns CDR1 MDHEN and CDR2 SYDVKM. The CDR3 spans 16 residues. V lost 6 bases and J lost 7; bases outside the gene matches: 13. In DNA form, the CDR3 reads TGTGCCAGCAGCCCATGGACAGGGGGCGGTAGTAGTGGCTACACCTTC. Protein sequence: CASSPWTGGGSSGYTF.